This record looks at one T cell receptor (beta chain) sequence and its context. After removal of 4 bases from V and 3 bases from J, the junction contained 7 bases not matched to a gene. This CDR3 has 16 amino acids. Germline V gives CDR1 SGHNT, CDR2 YYREEE (reference sequence). Per the study methods: Estimation of nucleated cell counts was performed using reference gene primer amplification. Profiling relied on immunoSEQ multiplex PCR, and the TCRdb table lists in-frame clones only, not all of them. That table is the source of V, J and clone size, and D and trimming were worked out from the DNA. The sample shows under 150,000 clones, 81% of them seen only once. These data come from a study of blood T cell repertoires in COVID-19. About the research overall: From T cells, B-cell-depleted T cells, or PBMCs came the material, which was cDNA or gDNA.

V is TRBV5-4 and J is TRBJ2-3; TRBD2 matches 11 bases. The source is a woman aged 60-70 years with active or convalescent COVID-19. Specimen: peripheral blood. CDR3 sequence reads: CASSVRLAGTTDTQYF. The CDR3, as DNA: TGTGCCAGCAGCGTCAGACTAGCGGGAACGACAGATACGCAGTATTTT.